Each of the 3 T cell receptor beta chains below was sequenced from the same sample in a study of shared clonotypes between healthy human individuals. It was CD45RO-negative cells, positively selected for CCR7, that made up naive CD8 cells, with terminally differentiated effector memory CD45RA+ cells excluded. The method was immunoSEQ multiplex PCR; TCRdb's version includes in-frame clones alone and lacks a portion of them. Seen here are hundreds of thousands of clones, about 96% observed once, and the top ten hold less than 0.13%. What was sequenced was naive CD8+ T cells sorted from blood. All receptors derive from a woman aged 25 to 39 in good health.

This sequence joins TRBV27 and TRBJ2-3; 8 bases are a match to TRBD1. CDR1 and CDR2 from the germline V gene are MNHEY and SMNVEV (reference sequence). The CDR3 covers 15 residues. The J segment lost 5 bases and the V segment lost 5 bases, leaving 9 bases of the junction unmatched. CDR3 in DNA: TGTGCCAGCAGTCCCCCGGACAGGGTTGGAGATACGCAGTATTTT. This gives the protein CASSPPDRVGDTQYF.

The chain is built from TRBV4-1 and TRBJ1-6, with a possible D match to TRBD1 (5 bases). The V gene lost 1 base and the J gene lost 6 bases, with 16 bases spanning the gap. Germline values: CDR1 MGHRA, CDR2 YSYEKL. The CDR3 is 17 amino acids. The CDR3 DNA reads TGCGCCAGCAGCCAAGGCCCAGCGGGGGTCTTTAATTCACCCCTCCACTTT. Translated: CASSQGPAGVFNSPLHF.

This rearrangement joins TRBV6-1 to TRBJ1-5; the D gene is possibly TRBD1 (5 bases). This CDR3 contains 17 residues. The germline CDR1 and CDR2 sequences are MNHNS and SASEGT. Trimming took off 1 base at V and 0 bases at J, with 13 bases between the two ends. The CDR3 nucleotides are TGTGCCAGCAGTGAAGTGGCGGGGGATCTTAGCAATCAGCCCCAGCATTTT. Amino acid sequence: CASSEVAGDLSNQPQHF.